This T cell receptor beta chain is from a study of T cells of healthy individuals. J gave up 1 base and V 7 bases, and 3 bases lay outside the gene matches. This CDR3 contains 14 residues. CDR1 MNHEY and CDR2 SMNVEV come from the germline V gene (reference sequence). This clonotype was counted between two and nine times. TCRdb reprocessed the 5' RACE reads with MiXCR, giving one entry per CDR3 protein. The profile shows about 82,000 distinct CDR3 sequences, approximately 4.8% of them singletons. This chain connects TRBV27 to TRBJ2-3; TRBD2 matches at 9 bases. The clonotype originates from a female donor in good health. The CDR3 region has the DNA TGTGCCAGCACCTGGACTAGCGGCACAGATACGCAGTATTTT. This codes for CASTWTSGTDTQYF.